This T cell receptor (beta chain) stems from a study of shared clonotypes between healthy human individuals. Sequenced by immunoSEQ multiplex PCR; TCRdb stores in-frame clones only, minus some. The repertoire consists of around 2.5 million clones, with approximately 93% occurring once and the leading ten covering approximately 0.35%. CD4+ cells yielded CD45RA+ naive and CD45RA-negative memory subsets. CDR1 and CDR2 from the germline V gene are SGDLS and YYNGEE. The CDR3 runs 13 residues. The V end was cut by 0 bases, the J end by 10 bases, with 11 bases between. A word on this clone: Antigen specificity is unknown.

Study observations and caveats: Sequencing depth was a factor that was expected to affect clonotype sharing among donors.

The rearrangement joins TRBV9 to TRBJ2-1, with D unclear. This clonotype was sampled from a man between 18 and 29 years old in good health. Some clones in this sample may be carry-over from other donors' samples. Specimen: naive CD4+ T cells from PBMCs. Indicated subset: CD45RA+ positively selected. The DNA of the CDR3 is TGTGCCAGCAGCGTAGCTACCGGCCGCGAGCAGTTCTTC. Encoded protein: CASSVATGREQFF.